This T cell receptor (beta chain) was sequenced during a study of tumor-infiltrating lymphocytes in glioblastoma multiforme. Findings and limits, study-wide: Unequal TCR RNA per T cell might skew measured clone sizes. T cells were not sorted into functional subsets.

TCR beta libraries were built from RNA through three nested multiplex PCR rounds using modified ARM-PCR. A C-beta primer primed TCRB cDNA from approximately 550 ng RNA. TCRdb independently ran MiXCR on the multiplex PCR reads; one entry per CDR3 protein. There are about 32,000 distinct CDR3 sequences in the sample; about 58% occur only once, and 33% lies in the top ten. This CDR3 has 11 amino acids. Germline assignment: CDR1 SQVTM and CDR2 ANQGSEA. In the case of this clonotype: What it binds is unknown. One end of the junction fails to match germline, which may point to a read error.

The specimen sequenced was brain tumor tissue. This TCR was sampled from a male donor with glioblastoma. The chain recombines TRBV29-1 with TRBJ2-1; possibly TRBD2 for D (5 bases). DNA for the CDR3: TGCGGCGTCGAAAGCGGTCCTGAGCAGTCCTTC. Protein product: CGVESGPEQSF.